Following are 9 T cell receptor beta chains from one sample sequenced in a study of Graves' ophthalmopathy and Graves' hyperthyroidism. As the template, RNA transcripts were used to amplify TCR beta CDR3 regions. First-round RT-PCR with HTBI primers preceded a second-round multiplex PCR. Via MiXCR, TCRdb re-called the multiplex PCR reads, giving one row per CDR3 protein. The table lists a few hundred thousand distinct CDR3 sequences, 15% to 20% of them singletons. Sequencing used peripheral blood. All receptors come from an adult woman with stable Graves' hyperthyroidism.

In its sample, this clonotype was seen a few times. This rearrangement joins TRBV20-1 to TRBJ1-5; 9 bases map to TRBD1. The CDR3 has 15 amino acids. With 4 bases clipped from V and 7 bases from J, the junction kept 11 bases outside the gene matches. Germline V gene lookup returns CDR1 DFQATT and CDR2 SNEGSKA (reference sequence). CDR3 region: CSATDRGGLGQPQHF. DNA for the CDR3: TGCAGTGCTACGGACAGGGGAGGCCTAGGGCAGCCCCAGCATTTT.

Many counts were recorded for this clonotype. The genes are TRBV28 and TRBJ1-1; no clear D. V shed 3 bases and J shed 2 bases, with 16 bases lying between them. The germline gives CDR1 MDHEN, CDR2 SYDVKM. The CDR3 sequence is 16 residues long. The DNA for the CDR3 is TGTGCCAGCAGTTTGGGGATCTCAGTCAAAAACACTGAAGCTTTCTTT. It translates to CASSLGISVKNTEAFF.

This chain links TRBV7-2 with TRBJ2-7; 8 bases fit TRBD2. Germline V CDR1 and CDR2: SGHTA, FQGNSA. This CDR3 is built from 15 residues. Trimming cost V 4 bases and J 5 bases; bases outside gene matches: 10. The CDR3 reads CASSSKTATSDEQYF. For the CDR3, the DNA is TGTGCCAGCAGCTCAAAGACGGCGACTAGCGACGAGCAGTACTTC. Full variable domain (missing parts from reference TRBV7-2 and TRBJ2-7): GAGVSQSPSNKVTEKGKDVELRCDPISGHTALYWYRQSLGQGLEFLIYFQGNSAPDKSGLPSDRFSAERTGGSVSTLTIQRTQQEDSAVYLCASSSKTATSDEQYFGPGTRLTVT.

The rearrangement links TRBV12-3 or TRBV12-4 to TRBJ1-6; D uncertain. V lost 6 bases and J lost 9, with 21 bases in between. CDR3 length equals 16 residues. The CDR3 DNA follows: TGTGCCAGCAGCCCGGACTTTTTCGGCGGGAGTTCACCCCTCCACTTT. Protein: CASSPDFFGGSSPLHF.

This clonotype appeared many times. V usage is TRBV2 and J usage is TRBJ2-4, with a possible D match to TRBD2 (5 bases). Trimming took off 5 bases at V and 0 bases at J, with 11 bases between the two ends. Germline V lookup: CDR1 SNHLY, CDR2 FYNNEI. The length of the CDR3 is 15 residues. The CDR3: CASSILGLAKNIQYF. Here the CDR3 DNA reads TGTGCCAGCAGTATCCTAGGACTAGCCAAAAACATTCAGTACTTC.

This clonotype was found many times. The V call is TRBV19, the J call TRBJ2-2, with TRBD2 identical over 7 bases. Germline-derived CDR1 and CDR2 are LNHDA and SQIVND (reference sequence). V dropped 6 bases and J dropped 2; count of bases not matched to a gene: 6. The CDR3 contains 15 residues. Here the CDR3 reads CASRGVAGNTGELFF. The CDR3, as DNA: TGTGCCAGTAGAGGGGTAGCGGGTAACACCGGGGAGCTGTTTTTT.

This clonotype was recorded at least ten times. V and J are TRBV11-1 and TRBJ2-5, with D tentatively TRBD2 (5 bases). With 3 bases removed from V and 1 base from J, the gap between germline ends came to 18 bases. The CDR3 sequence is 17 residues long. Looked up from germline, CDR1 is SGHAT and CDR2 is FQDESV (reference sequence). CDR3: CASSFPPSRRSQETQYF. In DNA, the CDR3 is TGTGCCAGCAGCTTTCCTCCTAGCCGGAGGTCCCAAGAGACCCAGTACTTC.

This clonotype was detected ten times or more. The chain has TRBV25-1 and TRBJ2-7, with 8 bases fitting TRBD1. CDR1 and CDR2 from the germline V gene are MGHDK and SYGVNS. Trimming at V came to 9 bases and at J to 3 bases, leaving 13 bases not matched to a gene. This CDR3 has 15 residues. In nucleotides, the CDR3 is TGTGCCAGTTCCTTCGACGGTACAGGGGGCTACGAGCAGTACTTC. This translates into CASSFDGTGGYEQYF.

Many counts were recorded for this clonotype. This rearrangement joins TRBV5-1 to TRBJ1-6; D is undetermined. The V end lost 4 bases, the J end lost 10 bases, and 18 bases lay between the germline ends. Germline V CDR1 and CDR2: SGHRS, YFSETQ. The CDR3 runs 15 residues. The CDR3 DNA is TGCGCCAGCAGCCTTGGTACCGAGGTCAGGTCACCCCTCCACTTT. Protein product: CASSLGTEVRSPLHF.